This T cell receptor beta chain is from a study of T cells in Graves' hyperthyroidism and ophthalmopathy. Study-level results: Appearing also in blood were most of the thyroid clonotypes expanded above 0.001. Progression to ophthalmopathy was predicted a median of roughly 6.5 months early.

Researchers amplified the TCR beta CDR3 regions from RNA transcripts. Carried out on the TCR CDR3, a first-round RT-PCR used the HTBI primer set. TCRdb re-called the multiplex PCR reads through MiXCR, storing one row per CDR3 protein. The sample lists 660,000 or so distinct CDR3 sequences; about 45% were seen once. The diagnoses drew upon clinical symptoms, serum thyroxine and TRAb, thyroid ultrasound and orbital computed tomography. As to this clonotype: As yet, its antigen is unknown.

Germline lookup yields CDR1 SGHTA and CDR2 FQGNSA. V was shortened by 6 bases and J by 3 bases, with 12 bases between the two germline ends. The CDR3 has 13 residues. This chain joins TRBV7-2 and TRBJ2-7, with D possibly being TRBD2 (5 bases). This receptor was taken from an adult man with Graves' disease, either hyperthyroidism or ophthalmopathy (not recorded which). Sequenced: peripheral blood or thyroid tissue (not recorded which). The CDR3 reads CASSFFEGYEQYF. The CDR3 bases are TGTGCCAGCAGTTTTTTTGAGGGCTACGAGCAGTACTTC.